A selection of T cell receptor beta chains follows, all from one sample in a study of blood T cells in healthy people across ages. One entry per CDR3 protein, called by TCRdb with MiXCR from the 5' RACE reads. The sample yields 1.8 million or so distinct CDR3 sequences, roughly two fifths seen once. Sequenced: blood. The source is a human donor in good health. Each CDR3 is given with its conserved first and last residue. Fields, in order: CDR3 DNA, CDR3 protein, V gene, D gene, J gene, clone size. A D gene is named only where the DNA matches it firmly. The listing skips clone size in some rows; elsewhere it reads once, few, many or a size class.

CDR3 DNA: TGTGCCAGCAGCCGGGGACAGAACTATGGCTACACCTTC; CDR3 protein: CASSRGQNYGYTF; V gene: TRBV7-2; D gene: TRBD1; J gene: TRBJ1-2; clone size: many
CDR3 DNA: TGTGCCAGCAGCTTGGCCGGCCCCAACACTGAAGCTTTCTTT; CDR3 protein: CASSLAGPNTEAFF; V gene: TRBV5-1; D gene: .; J gene: TRBJ1-1; clone size: few
CDR3 DNA: TGTGCCAGCAGCTTGGATAGGGGCCTCTACAATGAGCAGTACTTC; CDR3 protein: CASSLDRGLYNEQYF; V gene: TRBV7-9; D gene: .; J gene: TRBJ2-5; clone size: few
CDR3 DNA: TGTGCCAGCAGCTTGAGGGACAGGGGGCCGTGGGGGCAGTACTTC; CDR3 protein: CASSLRDRGPWGQYF; V gene: TRBV7-2; D gene: TRBD1; J gene: TRBJ2-4; clone size: .
CDR3 DNA: TGCAGTGCTCCTCTTGGCTTTTGGGGAGCCAAAAACATTCAGTACTTC; CDR3 protein: CSAPLGFWGAKNIQYF; V gene: TRBV20-1; D gene: .; J gene: TRBJ2-4; clone size: .
CDR3 DNA: TGTGCCAGCAGCTCTGGCCGGGAAACGCCCGGGACCCAGTACTTC; CDR3 protein: CASSSGRETPGTQYF; V gene: TRBV12-3/TRBV12-4; D gene: .; J gene: TRBJ2-5; clone size: .
CDR3 DNA: TGTGCCATCAGTGAGATGGGGAACATTCAGTACTTC; CDR3 protein: CAISEMGNIQYF; V gene: TRBV10-3; D gene: .; J gene: TRBJ2-4; clone size: few
CDR3 DNA: TGTGCCAGCAGCTTTATTGGGGCCTACGGGCAGTACTTC; CDR3 protein: CASSFIGAYGQYF; V gene: TRBV7-2; D gene: .; J gene: TRBJ2-7; clone size: few
CDR3 DNA: TGTGCCAGCAGCGTAGGCACAGGGTGGGAAAATGAGCAGTTCTTC; CDR3 protein: CASSVGTGWENEQFF; V gene: TRBV9; D gene: .; J gene: TRBJ2-1; clone size: .
CDR3 DNA: TGTGCCAGCTCCGGAGACCAAATGAACACTGAAGCTTTCTTT; CDR3 protein: CASSGDQMNTEAFF; V gene: TRBV12-3/TRBV12-4; D gene: .; J gene: TRBJ1-1; clone size: .
CDR3 DNA: TGCAGCGTTGCCAGAAGAAGGGGGGACGGACAACAAGAGACCCAGTACTTC; CDR3 protein: CSVARRRGDGQQETQYF; V gene: TRBV29-1; D gene: .; J gene: TRBJ2-5; clone size: .
CDR3 DNA: TGCAGTGCTACCCAGGGTTCGGCTGGGGCCAACGTCCTGACTTTC; CDR3 protein: CSATQGSAGANVLTF; V gene: TRBV20-1; D gene: .; J gene: TRBJ2-6; clone size: many
CDR3 DNA: TGCGCCAGCAGCGATCAGAGGAACACTGAAGCTTTCTTT; CDR3 protein: CASSDQRNTEAFF; V gene: TRBV5-1; D gene: .; J gene: TRBJ1-1; clone size: once
CDR3 DNA: TGCGCCAGCAGCCAAGGGGGGCCTTACCCGGGACTAGAAAAAGAGACCCAGTACTTC; CDR3 protein: CASSQGGPYPGLEKETQYF; V gene: TRBV4-3; D gene: TRBD2; J gene: TRBJ2-5; clone size: .